This is a list of T cell receptor beta chains from one sample in a study of blood T cell repertoires in COVID-19. Produced via immunoSEQ multiplex PCR; TCRdb's table is partial and in-frame only. Found here are under 200,000 clones, more than 70% of them singletons; the top ten hold under 2%. Material for sequencing was peripheral blood. The receptors were sampled from a man aged 18 to 30 with active or convalescent COVID-19. Both conserved end residues are part of each CDR3. The D gene is left open where the match is weak. A clone size is listed for some rows: how often the clone was seen (once, few, many), or a class if it is expanded.

D: -; J: TRBJ2-3; size: -; V: TRBV18; DNA: TGTGCCAGCCTACAGGTTCCTAGCACAGATACGCAGTATTTT; CDR3: CASLQVPSTDTQYF
D: -; J: TRBJ2-6; size: -; V: TRBV5-5; DNA: TGTGCCAGCAGCAAGCTCGGGGGGCTTAATGCTGGGGCCAACGTCCTGACTTTC; CDR3: CASSKLGGLNAGANVLTF
D: TRBD1; J: TRBJ1-1; size: -; V: TRBV7-3; DNA: TGTGCCAGCAGCTTACTCGCCGGACAGGAGACTCCTTTCTTT; CDR3: CASSLLAGQETPFF
D: -; J: TRBJ2-3; size: -; V: TRBV5-8; DNA: TGTGCCAGCAGCTTGGACTGGGGGGGCGGCACAGATACGCAGTATTTT; CDR3: CASSLDWGGGTDTQYF
D: TRBD1; J: TRBJ1-5; size: -; V: TRBV6-1; DNA: TGTGCCAGCAGTGAAGGCCGGGAGTGGGGACAGGGGGCAGGTGCTCAGCCCCAGCATTTT; CDR3: CASSEGREWGQGAGAQPQHF
D: -; J: TRBJ1-1; size: -; V: TRBV30; DNA: TGTGCCTGGAGTTTAGGGGTAGAGACTGAAGCTTTCTTT; CDR3: CAWSLGVETEAFF
D: TRBD2; J: TRBJ2-5; size: once; V: TRBV2; DNA: TGTGCCAGCAGTGACGGTAGCGGGGGCCCGTACCAAGAGACCCAGTACTTC; CDR3: CASSDGSGGPYQETQYF
D: TRBD1; J: TRBJ1-6; size: -; V: TRBV7-9; DNA: TGTGCCAGCAGCTCCGGGACAGGGTATAATTCACCCCTCCACTTT; CDR3: CASSSGTGYNSPLHF
D: TRBD2; J: TRBJ2-3; size: -; V: TRBV7-9; DNA: TGTGCCAGCAGCCGCCCCGGACTAGCGGGTCAAGATACGCAGTATTTT; CDR3: CASSRPGLAGQDTQYF
D: TRBD1; J: TRBJ1-6; size: -; V: TRBV5-1; DNA: TGCGCCAGCAGCTTGGGACAGGGGAACAATTCACCCCTCCACTTT; CDR3: CASSLGQGNNSPLHF
D: -; J: TRBJ1-2; size: once; V: TRBV27; DNA: TGTGCCAGCAGCGTAGGAGACGGGAACTATGGCTACACCTTC; CDR3: CASSVGDGNYGYTF
D: TRBD1; J: TRBJ2-1; size: -; V: TRBV6-5; DNA: TGTGCCAGCAGTTACTCGGGGACAGGATACAATGAGCAGTTCTTC; CDR3: CASSYSGTGYNEQFF
D: TRBD1; J: TRBJ2-7; size: few; V: TRBV30; DNA: TGTGCCTGGAGTCTTGGAGGACAGGGGACCTACGAGCAGTACTTC; CDR3: CAWSLGGQGTYEQYF
D: -; J: TRBJ1-5; size: -; V: TRBV19; DNA: TGTGCCAGTACCCCACGGGGAGGGCCGGGAAATCAGCCCCAGCATTTT; CDR3: CASTPRGGPGNQPQHF
D: -; J: TRBJ1-1; size: -; V: TRBV5-6; DNA: TGTGCCAGCAGCTGGGAGAGAAGCACTGAAGCTTTCTTT; CDR3: CASSWERSTEAFF
D: TRBD2; J: TRBJ2-7; size: once; V: TRBV19; DNA: TGTGCCAGTAGTGTTCTAGCGGGGACCTACGAGCAGTACTTC; CDR3: CASSVLAGTYEQYF
D: -; J: TRBJ1-2; size: -; V: TRBV3-1/TRBV3-2; DNA: TGTGCCAGCGGCGGGCAACCGGATGGCTACACCTTC; CDR3: CASGGQPDGYTF
D: -; J: TRBJ1-1; size: -; V: TRBV28; DNA: TGTGCCAGCAGTTTACGGCTGGGTGGCACTAAAGCTTTCTTT; CDR3: CASSLRLGGTKAFF
D: TRBD1; J: TRBJ2-7; size: -; V: TRBV14; DNA: TGTGCCAGCAGCCAGGGGACAGGCTCCTACGAGCAGTACTTC; CDR3: CASSQGTGSYEQYF
D: TRBD1; J: TRBJ2-3; size: -; V: TRBV2; DNA: TGTGCCAGCATTCAGGACAGGGGAACAGATACGCAGTATTTT; CDR3: CASIQDRGTDTQYF
D: TRBD2; J: TRBJ2-1; size: -; V: TRBV2; DNA: TGTGCCAGTCGGACTAGCGGGAAGGATGAGCAGTTCTTC; CDR3: CASRTSGKDEQFF
D: TRBD1; J: TRBJ1-2; size: -; V: TRBV15; DNA: TGTGCCACCAGCAGTTACAGAGGACAGGGAGGCGGTGGCTACACCTTC; CDR3: CATSSYRGQGGGGYTF
D: -; J: TRBJ1-3; size: -; V: TRBV19; DNA: TGTGCCAGTAGTATGACAGGTCGCTCTGGAAACACCATATATTTT; CDR3: CASSMTGRSGNTIYF
D: TRBD1; J: TRBJ2-5; size: -; V: TRBV7-9; DNA: TGTGCCAGCAGCTTAAGTTCCTCACGTAACAGGGGAGAGACCCAGTACTTC; CDR3: CASSLSSSRNRGETQYF
D: TRBD2; J: TRBJ2-2; size: -; V: TRBV5-1; DNA: TGCGCCAGCAGCTCCGATTCGGGACTAGCGAGCGGGGAGCTGTTTTTT; CDR3: CASSSDSGLASGELFF
D: TRBD2; J: TRBJ2-3; size: -; V: TRBV2; DNA: TGTGCCAGCAGGGCTAGCGGTTTGGATACGCAGTATTTT; CDR3: CASRASGLDTQYF
D: TRBD1; J: TRBJ2-2; size: -; V: TRBV30; DNA: TGTGCCTGGAGTGTAGGAGGACAGGTCGCGAACACCGGGGAGCTGTTTTTT; CDR3: CAWSVGGQVANTGELFF
D: -; J: TRBJ2-1; size: -; V: TRBV3-1/TRBV3-2; DNA: TGTGCCAGCAGCCCAACTCCCTTACGGGAGCAGTTCTTC; CDR3: CASSPTPLREQFF
D: -; J: TRBJ1-1; size: -; V: TRBV5-5; DNA: TGTGCCAGCAGCTTGGAGGAAGGGAGGCTTGAAGCTTTCTTT; CDR3: CASSLEEGRLEAFF
D: TRBD1; J: TRBJ2-3; size: -; V: TRBV7-7; DNA: TGTGCTAGCAGCCCCCTAGGGGGACAGGCCGGGTTCGTCGGGGATACGCAGTATTTT; CDR3: CASSPLGGQAGFVGDTQYF
D: -; J: TRBJ2-5; size: -; V: TRBV3-1/TRBV3-2; DNA: TGTGCCAGCAGTTCTACTAGACAAGAGACCCAGTACTTC; CDR3: CASSSTRQETQYF
D: TRBD2; J: TRBJ2-5; size: once; V: TRBV5-4; DNA: TGTGCCAGCAGCTCTGGGAGGGATCCAGAGACCCAGTACTTC; CDR3: CASSSGRDPETQYF
D: TRBD1; J: TRBJ1-2; size: -; V: TRBV13; DNA: TGTGCCAGCAGCCTGACAGGGGCCGCGATTCCTGGTTTTGGCTACACCTTC; CDR3: CASSLTGAAIPGFGYTF
D: -; J: TRBJ2-1; size: -; V: TRBV19; DNA: TGTGCCAGCAGTATTTCGTCAGGGGACTCCTACAATGAGCAGTTCTTC; CDR3: CASSISSGDSYNEQFF
D: TRBD1; J: TRBJ2-7; size: -; V: TRBV5-1; DNA: TGCGCCAGCAGGAAAGACACAGGGGCCTACGAGCAGTACTTC; CDR3: CASRKDTGAYEQYF
D: -; J: TRBJ1-2; size: -; V: TRBV5-6; DNA: TGTGCCAGCAGAACAGGGTCCTATGGCTACACCTTC; CDR3: CASRTGSYGYTF
D: TRBD1; J: TRBJ1-2; size: -; V: TRBV4-1; DNA: TGCGCCAGCAGCCAAGTAAGTGAGGGGGCTCGTGGCTACACCTTC; CDR3: CASSQVSEGARGYTF
D: -; J: TRBJ2-3; size: -; V: TRBV6-5; DNA: TGTGCCAGCAGTTACGGCGGTAGCACAGATACGCAGTATTTT; CDR3: CASSYGGSTDTQYF
D: TRBD1; J: TRBJ1-5; size: -; V: TRBV9; DNA: TGTGCCAGCAGCCCACCGGGACAGGGACAGCCCCAGCATTTT; CDR3: CASSPPGQGQPQHF
D: -; J: TRBJ2-7; size: -; V: TRBV6-6; DNA: TGTGCCAGCAGTCCACCTTCAGGAGGGGCCAGCTCCTACGAGCAGTACTTC; CDR3: CASSPPSGGASSYEQYF
D: TRBD1; J: TRBJ2-7; size: -; V: TRBV5-6; DNA: TGTGCCAGCAGCTTCACAGGGGACGAGCAGTACTTC; CDR3: CASSFTGDEQYF